These 30 T cell receptor beta chains originate from one sample sequenced in a study of early T cells in non-severe SARS-CoV-2 infection. Using its own MiXCR run on the 5' RACE reads, TCRdb lists one record per CDR3 protein. Here the sample spans approximately 45,000 distinct CDR3 sequences, around 9.9% being singletons. Material: whole blood. These receptors were obtained from an adult who was a healthcare worker with PCR-confirmed SARS-CoV-2 infection or an uninfected control (not recorded which).

The chain recombines TRBV3-1 with TRBJ1-1; the D is unclear. CDR1 and CDR2 (germline): LGHDT, YNNKEL (reference sequence). Trimming shortened V by 5 bases and J by 11 bases, and 18 bases separated the two germline ends. The CDR3 has 13 residues. The CDR3, as DNA: TGTGCCAGCAGCAGGGCCATCACTCGGACGGCTTTCTTT. It codes for CASSRAITRTAFF.

V is TRBV6-2 or TRBV6-3 and J is TRBJ2-7, with a weak D call TRBD2 (5 bases). The CDR3 runs 15 residues. Germline values: CDR1 MNHEY, CDR2 SVGEGT. With 5 bases removed from V and 4 bases from J, the gap between germline ends came to 18 bases. In DNA form, the CDR3 reads TGTGCCAGCAGTCAAATGGCGGGTCTACTGTACGAGCAGTACTTC. Translating gives CASSQMAGLLYEQYF.

This clonotype was counted a few times. The J gene is TRBJ2-3, the V gene TRBV18, with D maybe TRBD1 (6 bases). Germline V gives CDR1 KGHSH, CDR2 LQKENI. This CDR3 is built from 15 residues. With 3 bases removed from V and 0 bases from J, the gap between germline ends came to 10 bases. The CDR3 spells CASSPRTDSTDTQYF. The CDR3 DNA is TGTGCCAGCTCACCGAGGACAGACAGCACAGATACGCAGTATTTT. Based on the CDR3 plus reference TRBV18 and TRBJ2-3, the full variable domain is NAGVMQNPRHLVRRRGQEARLRCSPMKGHSHVYWYRQLPEEGLKFMVYLQKENIIDESGMPKERFSAEFPKEGPSILRIQQVVRGDSAAYFCASSPRTDSTDTQYFGPGTRLTVL.

This clonotype was seen repeatedly, ten times or more. The rearrangement links TRBV29-1 to TRBJ2-7; D is possibly TRBD1 (5 bases). Trimming pared 4 bases from V and 2 bases from J, leaving 6 bases between. This CDR3 spans 11 amino acids. CDR1 and CDR2 from the germline V gene are SQVTM and ANQGSEA. This CDR3 reads CSVGQPYEQYF. Here the CDR3 DNA reads TGCAGCGTTGGACAGCCCTACGAGCAGTACTTC.

This clonotype turned up a few times. The J gene is TRBJ1-5, the V gene TRBV6-6; 10 bases align to TRBD1. From germline, CDR1 is MNHNY and CDR2 SVGAGI (reference sequence). V lost 6 bases to trimming and J lost 5 bases; unmatched junction nucleotides: 4. The CDR3 has 14 amino acids. The DNA for the CDR3 is TGTGCCAGCAGGACAGGGGGCAGGGATCAGCCCCAGCATTTT. It codes for CASRTGGRDQPQHF.

The V and J genes are TRBV6-1 and TRBJ2-3; 10 bases are a match to TRBD2. V shed 2 bases, J shed 0 bases, and the junction held 2 bases outside the gene matches. The CDR3 is 16 amino acids. The germline V gene encodes CDR1 MNHNS and CDR2 SASEGT. CDR3 amino acids: CASSESLAGSTDTQYF. The CDR3 nucleotides are TGTGCCAGCAGTGAATCACTAGCGGGGAGCACAGATACGCAGTATTTT.

This clonotype showed up many times. The V gene is TRBV7-6, the J gene TRBJ2-5; tentative D call: TRBD2 (6 bases). Germline V gene sequence: CDR1 SGHVS, CDR2 FNYEAQ. V gave up 0 bases and J gave up 9 bases, with 11 bases separating them. This CDR3 has 13 residues. The DNA for the CDR3 is TGTGCCAGCAGCTTAGCGGCCGGGAGTGCCCAGTACTTC. Its protein product is CASSLAAGSAQYF.

The table lists this clonotype with many counts. V gene TRBV6-5 combines with J gene TRBJ2-3; 12 bases line up with TRBD2. Germline assignment: CDR1 MNHEY and CDR2 SVGAGI. The V and J ends lost 2 bases and 3 bases, in that order; junction bases with no gene match: 3. This CDR3 has 16 residues. The CDR3 nucleotides read TGTGCCAGCAGTTACGCCACTAGCGGGGGGACAGATACGCAGTATTTT. It is translated as CASSYATSGGTDTQYF.

This clonotype came up many times. The chain joins TRBV7-3 to TRBJ2-7; 12 bases map to TRBD2. V trimming: 5 bases; J trimming: 2 bases; junction bases outside the gene matches: 4. This CDR3 has 15 residues. CDR1 and CDR2 (germline): SGHTA, FQGTGA. The CDR3 DNA follows: TGTGCCAGCAGCCCCTCTAGCGGGGGGGCCTACGAGCAGTACTTC. This gives the protein CASSPSSGGAYEQYF.

The gene calls are TRBV25-1 and TRBJ2-5; possible D gene TRBD1, 5 bases. The CDR3 is made up of 13 amino acids. Per germline, CDR1 MGHDK and CDR2 SYGVNS. Trimming stripped 5 bases from V and 4 bases from J, with 11 bases between. Written as DNA, the CDR3 is TGTGCCAGCAGTTGGTTGGGGCGAGAGACCCAGTACTTC. It translates to CASSWLGRETQYF. Drawing the rest from reference TRBV25-1 and TRBJ2-5, the complete variable domain is EADIYQTPRYLVIGTGKKITLECSQTMGHDKMYWYQQDPGMELHLIHYSYGVNSTEKGDLSSESTVSRIRTEHFPLTLESARPSHTSQYLCASSWLGRETQYFGPGTRLLVL.

This clonotype showed up many times. CDR3 DNA sequence: TGTGCCAGCAGCCCGAGACAGGGGTCCCACGAGCAGTACTTC. Translation gives CASSPRQGSHEQYF. The chain employs TRBV7-9 and TRBJ2-7; TRBD1 aligns across 8 bases. Germline V gene data show CDR1 as SEHNR and CDR2 as FQNEAQ (reference sequence). The CDR3 has 14 amino acids. The V and J ends lost 5 bases and 5 bases, in that order; junction bases with no gene match: 8.

The rearrangement links TRBV13 to TRBJ2-7; 8 bases are a match to TRBD2. Trimming cost V 2 bases and J 4 bases; bases outside gene matches: 16. Germline V CDR1 and CDR2: PRHDT, FYEKMQ (reference sequence). This CDR3 has 18 amino acids. The CDR3 here is CASSLRDLTGGFPYEQYF. In DNA, the CDR3 is TGTGCCAGCAGCTTAAGGGACCTGACGGGGGGGTTCCCTTACGAGCAGTACTTC.

V gene TRBV3-1 combines with J gene TRBJ2-7, with 10 bases matching TRBD1. The V gene end was trimmed by 8 bases and the J gene end by 5 bases; junction bases not matched to a gene: 3. The CDR3 spans 12 residues. Germline assignment: CDR1 LGHDT and CDR2 YNNKEL (reference sequence). The CDR3 sequence is CASGQGVDEQYF. CDR3 coding DNA: TGTGCCAGCGGACAGGGGGTCGACGAGCAGTACTTC.

V usage is TRBV12-3 or TRBV12-4 and J usage is TRBJ1-1; no clear D. Trimming removed 7 bases from V and 5 bases from J, with 8 bases in between. This CDR3 is built from 11 residues. The CDR3 region has the DNA TGTGCCAGCAAGGTTGGAACTGAAGCTTTCTTT. Translated, it gives CASKVGTEAFF.

This clonotype was counted many times. The chain has TRBV7-3 and TRBJ2-2, with TRBD2 identical over 14 bases. V shed 5 bases and J 6 bases; nucleotides not matched to a gene: 8. Looked up from germline, CDR1 is SGHTA and CDR2 is FQGTGA. The CDR3 totals 17 residues. The CDR3 nucleotides are TGTGCCAGCAGCCCTGGACTAGCGGGGGGCCAGGCCGGGGAGCTGTTTTTT. Amino acid sequence: CASSPGLAGGQAGELFF.

This clonotype was seen a handful of times. V is TRBV11-2 and J is TRBJ2-4; D is perhaps TRBD2 (7 bases). The CDR3 has 16 residues. The ends were cut back, 0 bases at V and 2 bases at J, with 11 bases in the middle. Germline CDR1 and CDR2: SGHAT and FQNNGV. The CDR3 DNA reads TGTGCCAGCAGCTTAGAGGGGGGGCCTTCCAAAAACATTCAGTACTTC. Encoded protein: CASSLEGGPSKNIQYF.

This clonotype was detected many times. The J gene is TRBJ2-1, the V gene TRBV7-9, with D tentatively TRBD2 (6 bases). V gave up 5 bases and J gave up 1 base, with 12 bases separating them. Germline CDR1 and CDR2: SEHNR and FQNEAQ (reference sequence). The CDR3 contains 15 residues. CDR3 sequence (DNA): TGTGCCAGCAGCCCGGGGGTTTCGTCCTACAATGAGCAGTTCTTC. Translating it yields CASSPGVSSYNEQFF.

There are many counts of this clonotype. The V and J genes are TRBV6-6 and TRBJ1-2, with a tentative D call TRBD1 (5 bases). The CDR3 is 14 amino acids. Trimming took 6 bases from V and 4 from J, leaving 15 bases between them. The germline V gene encodes CDR1 MNHNY and CDR2 SVGAGI (reference sequence). Here the CDR3 reads CASSPGGSGYGYTF. For the CDR3, the DNA is TGTGCCAGCAGCCCCGGGGGATCCGGCTATGGCTACACCTTC.

This chain joins TRBV6-5 and TRBJ1-4, with 8 nucleotides matching TRBD1. The V gene end was trimmed by 5 bases and the J gene end by 2 bases; junction bases not matched to a gene: 1. Germline V lookup: CDR1 MNHEY, CDR2 SVGAGI. The CDR3 covers 14 residues. The CDR3 nucleotides are TGTGCCAGCAGTCCAGGGGGCACTAATGAAAAACTGTTTTTT. The encoded protein is CASSPGGTNEKLFF.

In its sample, this clonotype was seen a few times. The V gene is TRBV27, the J gene TRBJ1-2; D is possibly TRBD1 (6 bases). V lost 2 bases and J lost 4, with 11 bases in between. This CDR3 region has 14 residues. Germline V gene data show CDR1 as MNHEY and CDR2 as SMNVEV (reference sequence). The CDR3 DNA reads TGTGCCAGCAGTTTAGCCAGGGGCTCCTATGGCTACACCTTC. The encoded protein is CASSLARGSYGYTF.

This clonotype was seen repeatedly, ten times or more. The rearrangement uses TRBV20-1 and TRBJ1-2; 9 nucleotides agree with TRBD1. The CDR3 is 15 residues long. Germline values: CDR1 DFQATT, CDR2 SNEGSKA (reference sequence). Trimming took 6 bases from V and 2 from J; bases not matched to a gene: 10. This chain's CDR3 is CSALPGTGSNYGYTF. The CDR3, as DNA: TGCAGTGCCCTCCCCGGGACAGGGTCCAACTATGGCTACACCTTC.

This clonotype turned up a few times. The V gene is TRBV7-6, the J gene TRBJ2-7, with a tentative D call TRBD2 (6 bases). Germline loops: CDR1 SGHVS, CDR2 FNYEAQ. V lost 4 bases and J 3 bases, leaving 16 bases between the germline ends. This CDR3 spans 15 amino acids. The CDR3 sequence is CASSSGRREDYEQYF. CDR3 DNA sequence: TGTGCCAGCAGCTCGGGCCGAAGGGAGGACTACGAGCAGTACTTC.

Many counts were recorded for this clonotype. The chain recombines TRBV12-3 or TRBV12-4 with TRBJ1-1; D is undetermined. With 6 bases removed from V and 4 bases from J, the gap between germline ends came to 9 bases. The CDR3 covers 12 residues. The CDR3 region has the DNA TGTGCCAGCAGCCCCCTGGGCACTGAAGCTTTCTTT. It translates to CASSPLGTEAFF.

In its sample, this clonotype was seen a few times. CDR3 nucleotide sequence: TGTGCCAGCAGCTCGGGGTGGGGGCCCTACGAGCAGTACTTC. It specifies CASSSGWGPYEQYF. This chain joins TRBV7-2 and TRBJ2-7, with D possibly being TRBD1 (6 bases). The ends were cut back, 4 bases at V and 2 bases at J, with 12 bases in the middle. CDR3 size: 14 residues. CDR1 SGHTA and CDR2 FQGNSA come from the germline V gene.

The CDR3 loop is CASGRDAELGGYTF. The DNA of the CDR3 is TGTGCTAGTGGCCGAGACGCGGAGCTCGGTGGCTACACCTTC. This chain connects TRBV12-5 to TRBJ1-2; D gene uncertain. Trimming stripped 6 bases from V and 7 bases from J, with 18 bases between. In germline, CDR1 is LGHNT, CDR2 FRNRAP. The CDR3 sequence is 14 residues long. The entire variable domain, with the rest obtained from reference TRBV12-5 and TRBJ1-2, is as follows: DARVTQTPRHKVTEMGQEVTMRCQPILGHNTVFWYRQTMMQGLELLAYFRNRAPLDDSGMPKDRFSAEMPDATLATLKIQPSEPRDSAVYFCASGRDAELGGYTFGSGTRLTVV.

Ten or more counts support this clonotype. This chain's CDR3 is CASSLVAGGSYNEQFF. As DNA, the CDR3 is TGTGCCAGCAGCTTAGTTGCGGGGGGCAGCTACAATGAGCAGTTCTTC. The gene calls are TRBV7-6 and TRBJ2-1; 8 nucleotides match TRBD2. V gave up 1 base and J gave up 3 bases; unmatched junction bases: 5. Per germline, CDR1 SGHVS and CDR2 FNYEAQ. The CDR3 covers 16 residues.

This clonotype was detected a few times. V gene TRBV9 combines with J gene TRBJ2-5, with 7 bases identical to TRBD2. V lost 0 bases, J lost 1 base, and 3 bases stayed unmatched. This CDR3 spans 15 amino acids. The germline V gene has CDR1 SGDLS and CDR2 YYNGEE. This CDR3 reads CASSVAAGVQETQYF. The CDR3 nucleotides are TGTGCCAGCAGCGTAGCGGCGGGGGTCCAAGAGACCCAGTACTTC.

The chain links TRBV5-1 to TRBJ1-4; D perhaps matches TRBD1 (5 bases). The germline CDR1 and CDR2 sequences are SGHRS and YFSETQ. CDR3 length: 16 residues. The V and J ends lost 3 bases and 4 bases respectively, with 16 bases between them. For the CDR3, the DNA is TGCGCCAGCAGCTCCGACCAGGGACGGCGTAATGAAAAACTGTTTTTT. It yields the protein CASSSDQGRRNEKLFF.

This clonotype was observed many times. The rearrangement links TRBV5-1 to TRBJ1-1, with TRBD1 matching over 8 bases. Trimming took 3 bases from V and 3 from J; bases not matched to a gene: 4. Germline V lookup: CDR1 SGHRS, CDR2 YFSETQ. The CDR3 contains 14 residues. This CDR3 is CASSWTGFDTEAFF. The CDR3 DNA follows: TGCGCCAGCAGCTGGACAGGGTTCGACACTGAAGCTTTCTTT.

The V call is TRBV7-9, the J call TRBJ2-5, with D possibly TRBD1 on 6 matching bases. The CDR3 has 14 residues. Germline CDR1 and CDR2: SEHNR and FQNEAQ (reference sequence). V was cut by 4 bases and J by 0 bases, with 9 bases left in between. CDR3: CASSSGQYQETQYF. The CDR3 DNA is TGTGCCAGCAGCTCCGGACAGTACCAAGAGACCCAGTACTTC.